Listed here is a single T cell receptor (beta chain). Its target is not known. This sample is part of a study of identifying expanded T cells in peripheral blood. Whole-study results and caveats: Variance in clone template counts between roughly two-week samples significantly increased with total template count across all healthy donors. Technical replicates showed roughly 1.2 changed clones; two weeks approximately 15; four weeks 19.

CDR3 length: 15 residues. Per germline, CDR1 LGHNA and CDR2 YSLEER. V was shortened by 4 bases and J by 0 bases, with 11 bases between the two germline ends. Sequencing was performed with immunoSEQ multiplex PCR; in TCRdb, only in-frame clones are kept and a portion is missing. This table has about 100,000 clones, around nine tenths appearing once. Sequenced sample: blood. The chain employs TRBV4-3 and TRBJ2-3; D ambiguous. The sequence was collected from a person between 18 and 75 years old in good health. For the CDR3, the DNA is TGCGCCAGCAGCCCCTTAGGACGGAGCACAGATACGCAGTATTTT. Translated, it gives CASSPLGRSTDTQYF.